Following are 20 T cell receptor beta chains from one sample sequenced in a study of shared clonotypes between healthy human individuals. Sequencing was performed with immunoSEQ multiplex PCR; in TCRdb, only in-frame clones are kept and a portion is missing. The sample holds some 1,600,000 clones, 95% to 99% seen once. The sample taken for sequencing was naive CD4+ T cells sorted from blood. Subset here: CD45RA+ positively selected. The receptor source for this set is a man aged 25-45 years in good health.

The genes are TRBV28 and TRBJ2-7; perhaps TRBD1 as D (5 bases). Germline CDR1 and CDR2: MDHEN and SYDVKM. The V and J ends lost 7 bases and 2 bases respectively, with 15 bases between them. CDR3 length equals 14 residues. The CDR3 DNA reads TGTGCCAGCACCAAGACAGATTGGACCTACGAGCAGTACTTC. Amino acid sequence: CASTKTDWTYEQYF. Based on the CDR3 plus reference TRBV28 and TRBJ2-7, the full variable domain is DVKVTQSSRYLVKRTGEKVFLECVQDMDHENMFWYRQDPGLGLRLIYFSYDVKMKEKGDIPEGYSVSREKKERFSLILESASTNQTSMYLCASTKTDWTYEQYFGPGTRLTVT.

The chain carries TRBV5-1 and TRBJ1-1; 11 bases line up with TRBD1. CDR3 size: 17 residues. With V trimmed by 4 bases and J by 1 base, 9 bases remained unmatched. From germline, CDR1 is SGHRS and CDR2 YFSETQ. In DNA, the CDR3 is TGCGCCAGCAGCACCGGGACAGGGGGTATCGGGAACACTGAAGCTTTCTTT. Its protein is CASSTGTGGIGNTEAFF.

Turning to this clone: The same CDR3 is also encoded by other DNA sequences in this sample. This chain's CDR3 is CASSLPQGLTDTQYF. CDR3 bases: TGTGCCAGCAGTTTACCCCAGGGACTCACAGATACGCAGTATTTT. This sequence joins TRBV28 and TRBJ2-3; TRBD2 is a possible D gene (6 bases). The germline V and J ends were trimmed by 2 bases and 2 bases, with 11 bases remaining between them. The CDR3 loop spans 15 amino acids. Germline V gives CDR1 MDHEN, CDR2 SYDVKM. Combining the CDR3 with reference TRBV28 and TRBJ2-3 gives the whole variable domain DVKVTQSSRYLVKRTGEKVFLECVQDMDHENMFWYRQDPGLGLRLIYFSYDVKMKEKGDIPEGYSVSREKKERFSLILESASTNQTSMYLCASSLPQGLTDTQYFGPGTRLTVL.

The chain is built from TRBV4-2 and TRBJ2-1; TRBD2 is a possible D gene (7 bases). The CDR3 covers 20 residues. CDR1 is LGHNA and CDR2 is YNFKEQ in the germline V gene. Trimming stripped 4 bases from V and 9 bases from J, with 34 bases between. The CDR3 sequence: CASSPNGGRGVADLRGEQFF. The CDR3 nucleotides read TGTGCCAGCAGCCCAAACGGAGGGAGGGGGGTAGCGGACCTACGGGGTGAGCAGTTCTTC.

CDR3 region: CASSEGGAPDTQYF. The CDR3 DNA reads TGCGCCAGCAGTGAAGGGGGAGCGCCAGATACGCAGTATTTT. This chain uses TRBV10-1 with TRBJ2-3; the D gene is possibly TRBD1 (6 bases). V gave up 3 bases and J gave up 4 bases, with 11 bases separating them. CDR1 and CDR2 (germline): WNHNN, SYGVQD (reference sequence). The CDR3 loop spans 14 amino acids.

The V and J genes are TRBV18 and TRBJ2-2, with D unclear. Germline V CDR1 and CDR2: KGHSH, LQKENI. V was clipped by 2 bases and J by 0 bases, with 7 bases between them. The CDR3 consists of 15 residues. CDR3: CASSPTATNTGELFF. DNA for the CDR3: TGTGCCAGCTCACCAACGGCAACGAACACCGGGGAGCTGTTTTTT.

The CDR3 is CASSPGTGEALTEQYF. For the CDR3, the DNA is TGTGCCAGCAGCCCCGGTACGGGAGAGGCGCTTACCGAGCAGTACTTC. J is TRBJ2-7 and V is TRBV5-4; TRBD2 might be the D (6 bases). Germline lookup yields CDR1 SGHNT and CDR2 YYREEE (reference sequence). The length of the CDR3 is 16 residues. V dropped 4 bases and J dropped 6 bases, with 23 bases sitting between them.

This clone was detected only once. The gene calls are TRBV28 and TRBJ1-2, with D hard to call. CDR3 size: 14 residues. Trimming cost V 0 bases and J 7 bases, with 12 bases left between them. Germline CDR1 reads MDHEN; CDR2 reads SYDVKM. CDR3 sequence: CASSLWLKVGGYTF. CDR3 nucleotides: TGTGCCAGCAGTTTATGGTTGAAGGTTGGTGGCTACACCTTC.

The V gene is TRBV27, the J gene TRBJ2-1; 9 nucleotides line up with TRBD2. This CDR3 is 17 amino acids long. Germline CDR1 and CDR2: MNHEY and SMNVEV (reference sequence). The junction had 12 bases not matched to a gene; V was cut back by 2 bases and J by 7 bases. The CDR3 is CASSLVVAGELTNEQFF. The CDR3 DNA is TGTGCCAGCAGTTTAGTAGTAGCGGGAGAGCTAACGAATGAGCAGTTCTTC.

The chain couples TRBV7-9 to TRBJ1-5; no clear D gene. V was trimmed by 5 bases and J by 3 bases, leaving 11 bases between them. Germline V gives CDR1 SEHNR, CDR2 FQNEAQ (reference sequence). The CDR3 has 14 residues. The CDR3 here is CASSPASDNQPQHF. The CDR3 DNA is TGTGCCAGCAGCCCAGCTTCGGACAATCAGCCCCAGCATTTT. Variable domain in full (rest from reference TRBV7-9 and TRBJ1-5): DTGVSQNPRHKITKRGQNVTFRCDPISEHNRLYWYRQTLGQGPEFLTYFQNEAQLEKSRLLSDRFSAERPKGSFSTLEIQRTEQGDSAMYLCASSPASDNQPQHFGDGTRLSIL.

Worth noting for this clone: Different DNA sequences within this sample yield the same CDR3. The CDR3 here is CASSPPGPSYNEQFF. The CDR3 nucleotides are TGTGCCAGCTCACCACCGGGCCCATCCTACAATGAGCAGTTCTTC. The J gene is TRBJ2-1, the V gene TRBV18; no reliable D call. Germline V gene lookup returns CDR1 KGHSH and CDR2 LQKENI. V was clipped by 0 bases and J by 1 base, with 7 bases between them. The CDR3 totals 15 residues.

The V call is TRBV4-2, the J call TRBJ2-1; tentative D call: TRBD2 (6 bases). The germline V and J ends were trimmed by 4 bases and 5 bases, with 15 bases remaining between them. This CDR3 is 15 amino acids long. CDR1 LGHNA and CDR2 YNFKEQ come from the germline V gene. The CDR3 bases are TGTGCCAGCAGCCCCTCCGCGGGAAACGACAATGAGCAGTTCTTC. Its translation: CASSPSAGNDNEQFF.

The gene calls are TRBV7-9 and TRBJ2-1; tentative D call: TRBD1 (6 bases). CDR1 and CDR2 from the germline V gene are SEHNR and FQNEAQ (reference sequence). This CDR3 has 15 residues. V lost 1 base and J lost 4, with 11 bases in between. The CDR3, as DNA: TGTGCCAGCAGCTTAGAGGGACAACAATACAATGAGCAGTTCTTC. Encoded protein: CASSLEGQQYNEQFF.

The genes are TRBV5-6 and TRBJ2-7; 8 nucleotides align to TRBD2. Germline CDR1 is SGHDT and CDR2 is YYEEEE. Unmatched junction bases numbered 14, after V lost 4 bases and J lost 5 bases. This CDR3 has 16 amino acids. DNA of the CDR3: TGTGCCAGCAGCCCCTCACGACGGCTAGCGGGCCACGAGCAGTACTTC. Amino acid sequence: CASSPSRRLAGHEQYF.

The rearrangement joins TRBV6-1 to TRBJ2-7; D tentatively reads TRBD1 or TRBD2 (5 bases each). Per the germline V gene, CDR1 is MNHNS and CDR2 is SASEGT. CDR3 length equals 16 residues. The V end lost 3 bases, the J end lost 2 bases, and 17 bases lay between the germline ends. The CDR3 DNA sequence: TGTGCCAGCAGTGACCCCCGGGACGGAGGACCCTACGAGCAGTACTTC. It specifies CASSDPRDGGPYEQYF.

This chain links TRBV5-6 with TRBJ2-1; D might be TRBD2 (7 bases). This CDR3 has 16 residues. The V end was cut by 4 bases, the J end by 3 bases, with 17 bases between. Germline V CDR1 and CDR2: SGHDT, YYEEEE. The CDR3 DNA reads as TGTGCCAGCAGCACTACAGGGAGCGGGGACTACAATGAGCAGTTCTTC. It specifies CASSTTGSGDYNEQFF.

This rearrangement joins TRBV5-1 to TRBJ2-3, with 8 bases lining up with TRBD1. V lost 0 bases, J lost 3 bases, and 6 bases stayed unmatched. The CDR3 contains 16 residues. The germline gives CDR1 SGHRS, CDR2 YFSETQ. CDR3 nucleotides: TGCGCCAGCAGCTTGGGGACAGGGACGGAGACAGATACGCAGTATTTT. It codes for CASSLGTGTETDTQYF.

CDR3 sequence: CASSFNRGHISRDEKLFF. The CDR3 bases are TGTGCCAGCAGCTTTAACAGGGGGCATATTAGTAGGGATGAAAAACTGTTTTTT. This sequence joins TRBV7-6 and TRBJ1-4, with 9 bases matching TRBD1. V trimming: 3 bases; J trimming: 6 bases; junction bases outside the gene matches: 14. The CDR3 extends over 18 amino acids. The germline CDR1 and CDR2 sequences are SGHVS and FNYEAQ.

The chain employs TRBV5-6 and TRBJ2-7; 9 nucleotides align to TRBD1. V dropped 5 bases and J dropped 5; count of bases not matched to a gene: 2. Germline V gene sequence: CDR1 SGHDT, CDR2 YYEEEE. The CDR3 has 12 amino acids. CDR3 sequence (DNA): TGTGCCAGCAGTAACAGGGGGCACGAGCAGTACTTC. Translating it yields CASSNRGHEQYF.

The J gene is TRBJ2-2, the V gene TRBV18; the match to TRBD1 covers 8 bases. Germline loops: CDR1 KGHSH, CDR2 LQKENI. After removal of 5 bases from V and 0 bases from J, the junction contained 2 bases not matched to a gene. The CDR3 covers 15 residues. CDR3 nucleotide sequence: TGTGCCAGCTCAGGGACAGGAACGAACACCGGGGAGCTGTTTTTT. The encoded protein is CASSGTGTNTGELFF.